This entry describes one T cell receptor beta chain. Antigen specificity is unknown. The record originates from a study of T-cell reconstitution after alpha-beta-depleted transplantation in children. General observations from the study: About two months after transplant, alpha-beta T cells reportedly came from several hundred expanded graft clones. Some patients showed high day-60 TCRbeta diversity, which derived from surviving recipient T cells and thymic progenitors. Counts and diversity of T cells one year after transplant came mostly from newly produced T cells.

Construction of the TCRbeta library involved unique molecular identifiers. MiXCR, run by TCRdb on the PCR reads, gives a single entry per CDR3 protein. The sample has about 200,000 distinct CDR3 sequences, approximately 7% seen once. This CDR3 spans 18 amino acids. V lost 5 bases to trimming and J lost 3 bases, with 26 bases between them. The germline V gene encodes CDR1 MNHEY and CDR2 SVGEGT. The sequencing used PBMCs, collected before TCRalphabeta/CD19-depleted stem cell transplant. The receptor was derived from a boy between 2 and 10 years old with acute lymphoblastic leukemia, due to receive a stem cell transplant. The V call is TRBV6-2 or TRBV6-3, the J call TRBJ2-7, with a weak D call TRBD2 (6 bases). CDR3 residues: CASSPSRTDGAGYYEQYF. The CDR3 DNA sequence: TGTGCCAGCAGTCCGAGCCGAACCGACGGAGCGGGTTACTACGAGCAGTACTTC.